One and the same sample provided the 10 T cell receptor beta chains below, sequenced in a study of blood T cell repertoires in COVID-19. Sequencing used immunoSEQ multiplex PCR; TCRdb keeps in-frame clones, though not all of them. The data hold roughly 70,000 clones, with roughly 85% observed a single time. The sample was peripheral blood. Receptor source: a woman aged 80 or over with acute or convalescent COVID-19.

This clone was observed a single time. The J gene is TRBJ1-6, the V gene TRBV28, with 7 positions matching TRBD1. The germline gives CDR1 MDHEN, CDR2 SYDVKM. Trimming at V came to 9 bases and at J to 3 bases, leaving 8 bases not matched to a gene. This CDR3 is built from 15 residues. For the CDR3, the DNA is TGTGCCAGTCTCGGACAGGTTCACTATAATTCACCCCTCCACTTT. This translates into CASLGQVHYNSPLHF. The complete variable domain, with remaining parts taken from reference TRBV28 and TRBJ1-6, reads DVKVTQSSRYLVKRTGEKVFLECVQDMDHENMFWYRQDPGLGLRLIYFSYDVKMKEKGDIPEGYSVSREKKERFSLILESASTNQTSMYLCASLGQVHYNSPLHFGNGTRLTVT.

This chain links TRBV7-4 with TRBJ1-2; tentatively, D is TRBD1 (6 bases). This CDR3 contains 16 residues. Germline V lookup: CDR1 SGHVT, CDR2 SQSDAQ. V was trimmed by 5 bases and J by 4 bases, leaving 20 bases between them. This chain's CDR3 is CASSRQRGGCIYGYTF. For the CDR3, the DNA is TGTGCCAGCAGCCGCCAAAGGGGGGGATGTATCTATGGCTACACCTTC.

The chain has TRBV19 and TRBJ1-2; 7 bases agree with TRBD1. The CDR3 extends over 15 amino acids. After removal of 5 bases from V and 3 bases from J, the junction contained 9 bases not matched to a gene. The germline V gene has CDR1 LNHDA and CDR2 SQIVND (reference sequence). CDR3 nucleotide sequence: TGTGCCAGTAGTCTACAGACAGGGACCTACTATGGCTACACCTTC. It translates to CASSLQTGTYYGYTF.

J is TRBJ1-5 and V is TRBV19; 7 bases line up with TRBD1. V shed 7 bases and J 3 bases; nucleotides not matched to a gene: 6. This CDR3 has 14 residues. Germline values: CDR1 LNHDA, CDR2 SQIVND (reference sequence). In DNA, the CDR3 is TGTGCCAGTATATCGACAGGGTTCAATCAGCCCCAGCATTTT. Translated: CASISTGFNQPQHF.

This clone was seen only once. The gene calls are TRBV3-1 (or the pseudogene TRBV3-2) and TRBJ1-5, with TRBD1 as a possible D gene (5 bases). Trimming removed 4 bases from V and 7 bases from J, with 14 bases in between. Germline V gene lookup returns CDR1 LGHDT and CDR2 YNNKEL (reference sequence). There are 14 residues in the CDR3. CDR3 region: CASSRSHTGQPQHF. The CDR3 DNA reads TGTGCCAGCAGCCGATCACATACAGGACAGCCCCAGCATTTT.

The rearrangement links TRBV5-1 to TRBJ1-1, with unresolved D. Germline V gives CDR1 SGHRS, CDR2 YFSETQ. V was clipped by 2 bases and J by 0 bases, with 11 bases between them. The CDR3 covers 15 residues. The CDR3, as DNA: TGCGCCAGCAGCTTCAACTCGGGATTGAACACTGAAGCTTTCTTT. It translates to CASSFNSGLNTEAFF.

The V gene is TRBV4-1, the J gene TRBJ2-7; D not certain. This CDR3 contains 16 residues. V lost 3 bases and J 3 bases, leaving 18 bases between the germline ends. Germline V gene data show CDR1 as MGHRA and CDR2 as YSYEKL. CDR3 bases: TGCGCCAGCAGCCACCCTCAGGTGGGTAGTAACTACGAGCAGTACTTC. It translates to CASSHPQVGSNYEQYF.

CDR3 nucleotide sequence: TGTGCCAGCAGCGATCCGGGACAGAGCGAGCAGTACTTC. Translating it yields CASSDPGQSEQYF. This chain joins TRBV7-9 and TRBJ2-7; TRBD1 matches 7 bases. The length of the CDR3 is 13 residues. Trimming cost V 5 bases and J 6 bases; bases outside gene matches: 7. Per germline, CDR1 SEHNR and CDR2 FQNEAQ (reference sequence).

The gene calls are TRBV3-1 (or the pseudogene TRBV3-2) and TRBJ1-2; D gene ambiguous. V was clipped by 1 base and J by 7 bases, with 7 bases between them. Germline V lookup: CDR1 LGHDT, CDR2 YNNKEL (reference sequence). The CDR3 consists of 12 residues. The DNA of the CDR3 is TGTGCCAGCAGCCAAGTGGGAGGTGGCTACACCTTC. Its protein product is CASSQVGGGYTF.

This sequence joins TRBV6-6 and TRBJ1-4; 7 nucleotides match TRBD1. V was pared by 6 bases and J by 3 bases, with 4 bases of the junction left unmatched. Per the germline V gene, CDR1 is MNHNY and CDR2 is SVGAGI (reference sequence). The CDR3 is made up of 14 amino acids. CDR3 protein: CASRSGTANEKLFF. The CDR3 DNA is TGTGCCAGCAGGTCCGGGACAGCTAATGAAAAACTGTTTTTT.